This entry lists 29 T cell receptor beta chains sequenced from one sample in a study of cytomegalovirus exposure and HLA in healthy donors. The study ran its PCR with 60 Vbeta and 13 Jbeta primers. Assay: immunoSEQ multiplex PCR; the TCRdb copy retains only in-frame clones and omits some. Its listing shows 65,000 to 95,000 clones. The sample taken for sequencing was PBMCs. The receptors here all came from a woman aged 60-75 years in good health and CMV-seronegative.

The V and J genes are TRBV19 and TRBJ1-6; TRBD1 might be the D (6 bases). Trimming pared 5 bases from V and 7 bases from J, leaving 21 bases between. CDR3 length equals 17 residues. Germline V gene data show CDR1 as LNHDA and CDR2 as SQIVND (reference sequence). The CDR3 nucleotides are TGTGCCAGTAGTGACCAACTCACCGGGACAAAAAATTCACCCCTCCACTTT. It is translated as CASSDQLTGTKNSPLHF.

The chain combines TRBV27 with TRBJ2-1; D is unresolved. Trimming removed 3 bases at V and 0 bases at J, with 6 bases between. Germline V gene data show CDR1 as MNHEY and CDR2 as SMNVEV (reference sequence). The CDR3 length is 14 residues. The CDR3 DNA follows: TGTGCCAGCAGTTTTCTGAGCTCCTACAATGAGCAGTTCTTC. Its translation: CASSFLSSYNEQFF.

J is TRBJ1-1 and V is TRBV11-2, with a weak D call TRBD1 (6 bases). The CDR3 has 15 residues. Germline V gene sequence: CDR1 SGHAT, CDR2 FQNNGV. The germline V and J ends were trimmed by 6 bases and 1 base, with 15 bases remaining between them. The CDR3 is CASSIGGGWNTEAFF. CDR3 bases: TGTGCCAGCAGTATCGGGGGGGGCTGGAACACTGAAGCTTTCTTT.

This chain uses TRBV7-9 with TRBJ2-3; 7 positions match TRBD2. The germline V gene has CDR1 SEHNR and CDR2 FQNEAQ (reference sequence). With V trimmed by 5 bases and J by 0 bases, 5 bases remained unmatched. This CDR3 contains 15 residues. DNA of the CDR3: TGTGCCAGCAGCCAACTAGCGACTAGCACAGATACGCAGTATTTT. Translating it yields CASSQLATSTDTQYF.

The chain links TRBV15 to TRBJ2-7; TRBD2 might be the D (6 bases). The germline gives CDR1 LNHNV, CDR2 YYDKDF (reference sequence). The length of the CDR3 is 16 residues. Trimming left V 0 bases short and J 0 bases short, with 12 bases between. The CDR3: CATSRDGTAGSYEQYF. CDR3 bases: TGTGCCACCAGCAGAGATGGGACTGCCGGCTCCTACGAGCAGTACTTC.

DNA for the CDR3: TGTGCCAGCAGCCAAGAGGCGTTGGAGGCTGGCAATGAGCAGTTCTTC. It yields the protein CASSQEALEAGNEQFF. The chain combines TRBV4-2 with TRBJ2-1, with D possibly being TRBD2 (5 bases). V was cut by 0 bases and J by 6 bases, with 15 bases left in between. CDR3 size: 16 residues. Germline CDR1 reads LGHNA; CDR2 reads YNFKEQ.

The chain links TRBV9 to TRBJ2-3; 7 nucleotides agree with TRBD2. J gave up 6 bases and V 4 bases, and 5 bases lay outside the gene matches. Germline lookup yields CDR1 SGDLS and CDR2 YYNGEE. The CDR3 is made up of 13 amino acids. The CDR3 spells CASSLQGGDTQYF. DNA for the CDR3: TGTGCCAGCAGCCTCCAGGGAGGGGATACGCAGTATTTT.

V usage is TRBV29-1 and J usage is TRBJ2-7; maybe TRBD1 (6 bases). CDR1 is SQVTM and CDR2 is ANQGSEA in the germline V gene. V gave up 4 bases and J gave up 4 bases, with 11 bases separating them. CDR3 length: 12 residues. As DNA, the CDR3 is TGCAGCGTTGCCCCGACAGGATACGAGCAGTACTTC. It specifies CSVAPTGYEQYF.

This sequence joins TRBV29-1 and TRBJ1-3, with D uncertain. Germline V gene data show CDR1 as SQVTM and CDR2 as ANQGSEA. The CDR3 consists of 15 residues. Trimming took off 5 bases at V and 4 bases at J, with 18 bases between the two ends. For the CDR3, the DNA is TGCAGCGTTCTTCGGGAGACAACTGAGGGAAACACCATATATTTT. It specifies CSVLRETTEGNTIYF.

The CDR3 protein is CAISVSVQGSYEQYF. CDR3 nucleotides: TGTGCCATCAGTGTATCCGTACAGGGGTCCTACGAGCAGTACTTC. The chain combines TRBV10-3 with TRBJ2-7; 7 bases are a match to TRBD1. In germline, CDR1 is ENHRY, CDR2 SYGVKD. With 4 bases clipped from V and 1 base from J, the junction kept 7 bases outside the gene matches. This CDR3 is 15 amino acids long.

The chain uses TRBV6-1 and TRBJ1-1; the D is unclear. The V end was cut by 7 bases, the J end by 1 base, with 10 bases between. CDR3 length: 13 residues. Germline CDR1 is MNHNS and CDR2 is SASEGT. The CDR3 protein is CASIDTQNTEAFF. In DNA form, the CDR3 reads TGTGCCAGCATAGACACTCAGAACACTGAAGCTTTCTTT.

The V and J genes are TRBV18 and TRBJ2-1; D possibly corresponds to TRBD2 (6 bases). V lost 1 base and J 9 bases, leaving 25 bases between the germline ends. CDR3 length: 18 residues. Germline CDR1 is KGHSH and CDR2 is LQKENI. The CDR3, as DNA: TGTGCCAGCTCACCACTTTCCGTGGCTAGCGCGAGATACGGTGAGCAGTTCTTC. It yields the protein CASSPLSVASARYGEQFF.

The chain is built from TRBV28 and TRBJ1-1; D not resolved. Germline V gene sequence: CDR1 MDHEN, CDR2 SYDVKM. CDR3 size: 13 residues. Trimming pared 3 bases from V and 4 bases from J, leaving 9 bases between. CDR3 DNA sequence: TGTGCCAGCAGTTTCTTGTATCTCACTGAAGCTTTCTTT. Its protein product is CASSFLYLTEAFF. The variable domain in full, completed from reference TRBV28 and TRBJ1-1, reads DVKVTQSSRYLVKRTGEKVFLECVQDMDHENMFWYRQDPGLGLRLIYFSYDVKMKEKGDIPEGYSVSREKKERFSLILESASTNQTSMYLCASSFLYLTEAFFGQGTRLTVV.

V is TRBV7-8 and J is TRBJ2-1; no firm D call. The CDR3 is 14 residues long. The V gene's germline CDR1 is SGHVS and CDR2 FQNEAQ. The V end lost 2 bases, the J end lost 1 base, and 6 bases lay between the germline ends. CDR3 nucleotide sequence: TGTGCCAGCAGCTTACGGAGTTCCTACAATGAGCAGTTCTTC. It translates to CASSLRSSYNEQFF.

About this clone: The same CDR3 arises from other DNA sequences in this sample as well. The chain employs TRBV6-5 and TRBJ1-1; 8 nucleotides agree with TRBD1. The CDR3 contains 15 residues. V was pared by 4 bases and J by 5 bases, with 9 bases of the junction left unmatched. CDR1 is MNHEY and CDR2 is SVGAGI in the germline V gene. This CDR3 is CASSSQGGRNTEAFF. The CDR3 nucleotides are TGTGCCAGCAGTTCACAGGGGGGTAGGAATACTGAAGCTTTCTTT.

CDR3 region: CATSRDKAGPYEQYF. CDR3 sequence (DNA): TGTGCCACCAGCAGAGATAAGGCGGGACCCTACGAGCAGTACTTC. This chain joins TRBV15 and TRBJ2-7; D possibly corresponds to TRBD2 (6 bases). Trimming took 0 bases from V and 2 from J, leaving 11 bases between them. There are 15 residues in the CDR3. Per the germline V gene, CDR1 is LNHNV and CDR2 is YYDKDF (reference sequence).

The chain carries TRBV29-1 and TRBJ2-5; 8 nucleotides match TRBD1. The J call may be incorrect, as the DNA end agrees better with TRBJ2-7. Germline CDR1 is SQVTM and CDR2 is ANQGSEA. CDR3 length: 12 residues. The CDR3 region is CSVGQGRYEQYF. CDR3 in DNA: TGCAGCGTCGGACAGGGCAGGTACGAGCAGTACTTC.

The V gene is TRBV5-1, the J gene TRBJ2-5; 10 nucleotides align to TRBD2. The CDR3 length is 14 residues. Germline CDR1 SGHRS, CDR2 YFSETQ. With 1 base clipped from V and 5 bases from J, the junction kept 2 bases outside the gene matches. In nucleotides, the CDR3 is TGCGCCAGCAGCTTGCAAGCGGGAGGGGAGACCCAGTACTTC. Amino acid sequence: CASSLQAGGETQYF.

The V call is TRBV30, the J call TRBJ1-1; unclear D gene. Trimming left V 2 bases short and J 1 base short, with 5 bases between. There are 12 residues in the CDR3. From germline, CDR1 is GTSNPN and CDR2 SVGIG (reference sequence). In DNA form, the CDR3 reads TGTGCCTGGAGTCCGAGGAACACTGAAGCTTTCTTT. Translation gives CAWSPRNTEAFF.

The V and J genes are TRBV28 and TRBJ2-7; possible D gene TRBD2, 6 bases. Trimming removed 2 bases from V and 2 bases from J, with 13 bases in between. This CDR3 is 15 amino acids long. Germline V CDR1 and CDR2: MDHEN, SYDVKM. The CDR3 reads CASSLGGTIAYEQYF. CDR3 DNA: TGTGCCAGCAGTTTAGGCGGGACGATCGCCTACGAGCAGTACTTC. The whole variable domain, remainder taken from reference TRBV28 and TRBJ2-7, is DVKVTQSSRYLVKRTGEKVFLECVQDMDHENMFWYRQDPGLGLRLIYFSYDVKMKEKGDIPEGYSVSREKKERFSLILESASTNQTSMYLCASSLGGTIAYEQYFGPGTRLTVT.

This chain joins TRBV5-1 and TRBJ1-2; D is unclear. The CDR3 is 14 amino acids. Germline CDR1 reads SGHRS; CDR2 reads YFSETQ. The ends were cut back, 4 bases at V and 1 base at J, with 11 bases in the middle. The CDR3 loop is CASSREGDNYGYTF. For the CDR3, the DNA is TGCGCCAGCAGCCGGGAAGGAGATAACTATGGCTACACCTTC.

The CDR3 DNA sequence: TGTGCCAGCAGTTTACTTAGAGGGGGTGGAAACACCATATATTTT. It translates to CASSLLRGGGNTIYF. The rearrangement links TRBV28 to TRBJ1-3; D may be TRBD1 (6 bases). The V gene's germline CDR1 is MDHEN and CDR2 SYDVKM. Trimming shortened V by 2 bases and J by 3 bases, and 11 bases separated the two germline ends. The CDR3 has 15 residues.

This chain uses TRBV7-2 with TRBJ1-3; 8 bases line up with TRBD1. In germline, CDR1 is SGHTA, CDR2 FQGNSA. The CDR3 spans 14 residues. The trim removed 7 bases at V and 2 bases at J, leaving 4 bases unmatched. This CDR3 is CASTMTGAGNTIYF. The CDR3 DNA follows: TGTGCCAGCACAATGACAGGGGCTGGAAACACCATATATTTT.

The chain uses TRBV7-2 and TRBJ2-3, with 11 bases identical to TRBD2. Trimming at V came to 0 bases and at J to 7 bases, leaving 3 bases not matched to a gene. CDR1 is SGHTA, CDR2 FQGNSA, per germline. The CDR3 spans 15 residues. The CDR3 protein is CASSLATSGRNTQYF. The CDR3 bases are TGTGCCAGCAGCTTAGCAACTAGCGGGAGAAATACGCAGTATTTT.

The J gene is TRBJ2-7, the V gene TRBV29-1; 7 bases line up with TRBD1. After removal of 5 bases from V and 2 bases from J, the junction contained 3 bases not matched to a gene. The CDR3 loop spans 12 amino acids. Germline V gene sequence: CDR1 SQVTM, CDR2 ANQGSEA. The CDR3 spells CSVTGQPYEQYF. The CDR3 bases are TGCAGCGTTACGGGACAGCCCTACGAGCAGTACTTC.

The V and J genes are TRBV5-8 and TRBJ1-2; 8 bases map to TRBD1. The V gene's germline CDR1 is SGHTS and CDR2 YDEGEE. The CDR3 runs to 17 residues. The V gene end was trimmed by 0 bases and the J gene end by 3 bases; junction bases not matched to a gene: 10. The CDR3: CASSLGTGLPAHYGYTF. CDR3 coding DNA: TGTGCCAGCAGCTTGGGGACAGGGCTTCCGGCGCACTATGGCTACACCTTC.

The chain links TRBV2 to TRBJ1-1; unclear D gene. Trimming took off 6 bases at V and 1 base at J, with 9 bases between the two ends. The length of the CDR3 is 13 residues. Germline loops: CDR1 SNHLY, CDR2 FYNNEI. The CDR3 DNA reads TGTGCCAGCAGGCCCGCGGAGAACACTGAAGCTTTCTTT. It specifies CASRPAENTEAFF.

The gene calls are TRBV6-1 and TRBJ2-5, with D maybe TRBD2 (6 bases). The J call could be wrong; TRBJ2-7 is a better fit for the DNA end. The germline gives CDR1 MNHNS, CDR2 SASEGT. This CDR3 has 15 residues. The CDR3 sequence is CASSEATAGRDEQYF. The CDR3 DNA reads as TGTGCCAGCAGTGAAGCCACAGCGGGCCGTGACGAGCAGTACTTC.

The V gene is TRBV7-9, the J gene TRBJ2-1; D gene uncertain. CDR3 length: 15 residues. Germline V gives CDR1 SEHNR, CDR2 FQNEAQ (reference sequence). V was cut by 1 base and J by 3 bases, with 10 bases left in between. CDR3 coding DNA: TGTGCCAGCAGCTTAGGAGGAAGGCGCTACAATGAGCAGTTCTTC. Protein sequence: CASSLGGRRYNEQFF.